A selection of T cell receptor beta chains follows, all from one sample in a study of T cell repertoires in aging, cancer and after chemotherapy. TCRdb called the multiplex PCR reads again in MiXCR, with one record for every CDR3 protein. The table has 9,400 or so distinct CDR3 sequences, around 40% seen once. Material for sequencing was blood. The origin of the receptors is a human donor in good health. Both conserved end residues are part of each CDR3. The D gene is left open where the match is weak. Some rows have no size entry. The others give once, few or many, or a class for an expanded clone.

size: NA; V: TRBV11-3; D: NA; J: TRBJ1-3; DNA: TGTGCCAGCACAATCCGATCTGGAAACACCATATATTTT; CDR3: CASTIRSGNTIYF
size: NA; V: TRBV12-3/TRBV12-4; D: NA; J: TRBJ2-6; DNA: TGTGCCAGCAGCTTCAGGGGGGCGGGGGCTGGGGTCAAAGTCCTGACTTTC; CDR3: CASSFRGAGAGVKVLTF
size: NA; V: TRBV27; D: TRBD1; J: TRBJ1-1; DNA: TGTGCCAGCGCGGGACAGGGCGGAATTGAAGCTTTCTTT; CDR3: CASAGQGGIEAFF
size: NA; V: TRBV6-1; D: TRBD1; J: TRBJ1-5; DNA: TGTGCCAGCAGTGAACTCATTGGCGGACAGGGGAATCAGCCCCAGCATTTT; CDR3: CASSELIGGQGNQPQHF
size: NA; V: TRBV6-5; D: TRBD2; J: TRBJ2-7; DNA: TGTGCCAGCAGTAAGGGACTAGCGGGAGTCAGATACGAGCAGTACTTC; CDR3: CASSKGLAGVRYEQYF
size: NA; V: TRBV20-1; D: TRBD2; J: TRBJ2-2; DNA: TGCAGTGCTAGAGGGGCTAGCGGGAGGGCGAACACCGGGGAGCTGTTTTTT; CDR3: CSARGASGRANTGELFF
size: NA; V: TRBV6-1; D: NA; J: TRBJ2-7; DNA: TGTGCCAGCAGTGCCGGCGGCCCCTACGAGCAGTACTTC; CDR3: CASSAGGPYEQYF
size: NA; V: TRBV27; D: TRBD1; J: TRBJ1-2; DNA: TGTGCCAGCGGGTGGACAGGGGGCCTCGGCTACACCTTC; CDR3: CASGWTGGLGYTF
size: medium-sized; V: TRBV29-1; D: NA; J: TRBJ2-2; DNA: TGCAGCGTTGAAGGTCTGGACACTAGCACCGGGGAGCTGTTTTTT; CDR3: CSVEGLDTSTGELFF
size: few; V: TRBV18; D: TRBD1; J: TRBJ1-2; DNA: TGTGCCAGCTCTTATGGGACAGGGGGCCTCTATGGCTACACCTTC; CDR3: CASSYGTGGLYGYTF
size: NA; V: TRBV7-3; D: NA; J: TRBJ1-1; DNA: TGTGCCAGCAGCTTAGCGGGGGGCGGGACTGAAGCTTTCTTT; CDR3: CASSLAGGGTEAFF
size: NA; V: TRBV12-3/TRBV12-4; D: NA; J: TRBJ2-7; DNA: TGTGCCAGCAGTCAGGGGTGGGAGCAGTACTTC; CDR3: CASSQGWEQYF
size: NA; V: TRBV5-1; D: NA; J: TRBJ2-6; DNA: TGCGCCAGCAGTCCTGGGACGACGGGGGCCAACGTCCTGACTTTC; CDR3: CASSPGTTGANVLTF
size: few; V: TRBV7-6; D: NA; J: TRBJ2-7; DNA: TGTGCCAGCAGCTTAGGCGGGGCCGGCTACGAGCAGTACTTC; CDR3: CASSLGGAGYEQYF
size: few; V: TRBV12-3/TRBV12-4; D: TRBD1; J: TRBJ2-1; DNA: TGTGCCAGCAGTTTGTTCGGGACAGGAAACAATGAGCAGTTCTTC; CDR3: CASSLFGTGNNEQFF
size: NA; V: TRBV12-3/TRBV12-4; D: NA; J: TRBJ2-7; DNA: TGTGCCAGCAGTTTGTTTAGTAAGGAGCAGTACTTC; CDR3: CASSLFSKEQYF
size: few; V: TRBV19; D: TRBD2; J: TRBJ2-3; DNA: TGTGCCAGTAGTAGCGGAGTGGCGGGGACTAGCGGCACAGATACGCAGTATTTT; CDR3: CASSSGVAGTSGTDTQYF
size: few; V: TRBV12-3/TRBV12-4; D: TRBD2; J: TRBJ2-1; DNA: TGTGCCAGCAGGCCGACTAGCGATGAGCAGTTCTTC; CDR3: CASRPTSDEQFF
size: NA; V: TRBV27; D: TRBD1; J: TRBJ2-2; DNA: TGTGCCAGCAGTGACTCCGGGACAGGGGTCAACACCGGGGAGCTGTTTTTT; CDR3: CASSDSGTGVNTGELFF
size: medium-sized; V: TRBV29-1; D: NA; J: TRBJ2-3; DNA: TGCAGCGTTGCACAGGGAAATACGCAGTATTTT; CDR3: CSVAQGNTQYF
size: NA; V: TRBV6-2/TRBV6-3; D: NA; J: TRBJ1-2; DNA: TGTGCCAGCAGTTACGGAGTTAACTATGGCTACACCTTC; CDR3: CASSYGVNYGYTF
size: few; V: TRBV6-6; D: TRBD1; J: TRBJ2-2; DNA: TGTGCCAGCAGGACCGGGACAGATAACACCGGGGAGCTGTTTTTT; CDR3: CASRTGTDNTGELFF
size: NA; V: TRBV29-1; D: NA; J: TRBJ1-5; DNA: TGCAGCGTCGGTTATAGCAATCAGCCCCAGCATTTT; CDR3: CSVGYSNQPQHF
size: NA; V: TRBV12-3/TRBV12-4; D: TRBD1; J: TRBJ1-2; DNA: TGTGCCAGCTCAACCGGGACAGGAATCTTTAACTATGGCTACACCTTC; CDR3: CASSTGTGIFNYGYTF
size: NA; V: TRBV6-1; D: TRBD2; J: TRBJ2-7; DNA: TGTGCCAGCAGCGCCTTGGAGCGGGGGCCCTACGAGCAGTACTTC; CDR3: CASSALERGPYEQYF
size: few; V: TRBV27; D: TRBD2; J: TRBJ2-2; DNA: TGTGCCAGCAGTTTCGGGAGGACGAACACCGGGGAGCTGTTTTTT; CDR3: CASSFGRTNTGELFF
size: few; V: TRBV18; D: NA; J: TRBJ2-1; DNA: TGTGCCAGCTCACCAGACCAGGAAAATGAGCAGTTCTTC; CDR3: CASSPDQENEQFF
size: few; V: TRBV5-4; D: NA; J: TRBJ2-1; DNA: TGTGCCAGCAGCTTGGATTTAGTCTCCTACAATGAGCAGTTCTTC; CDR3: CASSLDLVSYNEQFF
size: NA; V: TRBV10-3; D: TRBD2; J: TRBJ2-7; DNA: TGTGCCATCAGTGAGTCGGGCGGGAGAGTGTCCTACGAGCAGTACTTC; CDR3: CAISESGGRVSYEQYF
size: NA; V: TRBV7-2; D: NA; J: TRBJ2-2; DNA: TGTGCCAGCAGCTTAGATGGGGCGGGGACCGGGGAGCTGTTTTTT; CDR3: CASSLDGAGTGELFF
size: NA; V: TRBV27; D: TRBD2; J: TRBJ2-7; DNA: TGTGCCAGCAGCCCCAAAGGACTAGGGACCTACGAGCAGTACTTC; CDR3: CASSPKGLGTYEQYF
size: medium-sized; V: TRBV10-3; D: NA; J: TRBJ2-5; DNA: TGTGCCATCAGTGACCCTTCTAGGGAGGAGACCCAGTACTTC; CDR3: CAISDPSREETQYF